This record looks at one T cell receptor beta chain sequence and its context. Its antigen is unidentified. The data stem from a study of OX40 agonist ivuxolimab in advanced cancers. Overall study context: An agonistic human IgG2 monoclonal antibody against OX40 (CD134) was given. Study-level results: It was also the case that some nonresponders had low normalized T-cell clonal expansion. CD4+ and CD8+ blood T cells expanded clonally by week 6 at 0.1 to 3.0 mg/kg.

Generated by immunoSEQ multiplex PCR, the TCRdb table keeps only in-frame clones and is missing some. The sample yields tens of thousands of clones, 85% to 90% seen once. The CDR3 has 15 amino acids. In germline, CDR1 is SGHTS, CDR2 YDEGEE. With 6 bases removed from V and 6 bases from J, the gap between germline ends came to 21 bases. The specimen was CD4+ or CD8+ T cells sorted from blood, collected in a trial of the OX40 agonist ivuxolimab. V usage is TRBV5-8 and J usage is TRBJ1-2; a weak D match, TRBD1 (6 bases). The receptor was isolated from an adult with an advanced solid tumor such as melanoma, head and neck, liver or kidney cancer. The CDR3 spells CASTVWDTMSDGYTF. The CDR3 region has the DNA TGTGCCAGCACCGTATGGGACACCATGAGCGATGGCTACACCTTC.